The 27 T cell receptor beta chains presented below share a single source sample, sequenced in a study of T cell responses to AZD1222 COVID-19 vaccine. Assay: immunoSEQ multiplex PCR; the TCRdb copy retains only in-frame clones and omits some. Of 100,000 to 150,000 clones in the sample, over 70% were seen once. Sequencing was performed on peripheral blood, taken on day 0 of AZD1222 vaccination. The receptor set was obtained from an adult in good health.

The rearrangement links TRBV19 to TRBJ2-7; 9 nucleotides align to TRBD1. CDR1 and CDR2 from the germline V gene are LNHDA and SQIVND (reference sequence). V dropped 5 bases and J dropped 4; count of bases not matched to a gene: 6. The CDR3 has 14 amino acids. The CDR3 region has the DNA TGTGCCAGTAGTCCCCGGGACAGGGTGTACGAGCAGTACTTC. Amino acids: CASSPRDRVYEQYF.

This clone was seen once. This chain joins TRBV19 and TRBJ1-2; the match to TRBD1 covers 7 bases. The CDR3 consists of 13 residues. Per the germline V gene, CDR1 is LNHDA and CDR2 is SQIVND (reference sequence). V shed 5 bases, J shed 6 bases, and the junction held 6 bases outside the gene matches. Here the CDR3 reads CASSADRDNGYTF. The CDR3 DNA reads TGTGCCAGTAGTGCCGACAGGGACAATGGCTACACCTTC.

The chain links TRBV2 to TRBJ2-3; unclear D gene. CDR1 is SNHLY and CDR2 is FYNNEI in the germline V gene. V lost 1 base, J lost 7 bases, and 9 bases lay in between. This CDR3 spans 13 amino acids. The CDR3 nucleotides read TGTGCCAGCAGTGAAGGTAGCAGTAATACGCAGTATTTT. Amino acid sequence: CASSEGSSNTQYF.

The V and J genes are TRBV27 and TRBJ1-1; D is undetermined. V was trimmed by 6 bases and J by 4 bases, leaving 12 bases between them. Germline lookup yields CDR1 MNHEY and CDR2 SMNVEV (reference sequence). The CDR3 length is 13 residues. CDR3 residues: CASRSASSTEAFF. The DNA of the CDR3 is TGTGCCAGCAGGTCTGCAAGCTCCACTGAAGCTTTCTTT.

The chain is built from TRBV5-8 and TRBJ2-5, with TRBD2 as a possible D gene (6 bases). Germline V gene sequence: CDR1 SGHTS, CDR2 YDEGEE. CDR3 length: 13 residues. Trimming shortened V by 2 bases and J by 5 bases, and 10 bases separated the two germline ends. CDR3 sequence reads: CASSFSGVETQYF. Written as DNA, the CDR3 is TGTGCCAGCAGCTTTTCGGGGGTCGAGACCCAGTACTTC.

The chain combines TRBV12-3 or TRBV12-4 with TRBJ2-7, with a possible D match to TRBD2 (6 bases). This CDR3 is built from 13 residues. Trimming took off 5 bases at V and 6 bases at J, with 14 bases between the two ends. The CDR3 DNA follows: TGTGCCAGCAGTCTCGGGACTTTTGCCGAGCAGTACTTC. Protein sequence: CASSLGTFAEQYF.

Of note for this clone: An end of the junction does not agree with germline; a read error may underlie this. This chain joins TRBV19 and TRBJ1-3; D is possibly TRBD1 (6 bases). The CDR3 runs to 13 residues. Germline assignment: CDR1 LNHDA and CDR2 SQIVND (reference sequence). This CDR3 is CVSWGAGGNTIYF. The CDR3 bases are TGTGTCAGTTGGGGGGCAGGCGGAAACACCATATATTTT.

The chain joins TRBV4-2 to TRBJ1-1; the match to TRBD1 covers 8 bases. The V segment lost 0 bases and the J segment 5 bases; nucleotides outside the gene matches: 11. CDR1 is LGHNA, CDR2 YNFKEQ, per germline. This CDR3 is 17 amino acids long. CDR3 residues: CASSQDITQGARTEAFF. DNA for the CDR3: TGTGCCAGCAGCCAAGATATAACCCAGGGGGCGCGGACTGAAGCTTTCTTT.

The CDR3 sequence: CALPLYGNYGYTF. The DNA for the CDR3 is TGTGCCTTACCCCTATACGGTAACTATGGCTACACCTTC. This chain uses TRBV30 with TRBJ1-2, with D unclear. The length of the CDR3 is 13 residues. V lost 7 bases, J lost 1 base, and 13 bases lay in between. Germline V gives CDR1 GTSNPN, CDR2 SVGIG (reference sequence).

CDR3 nucleotide sequence: TGTGCCACCAGTGACCCTCAACAGGGGCCGAACACTGAAGCTTTCTTT. Protein: CATSDPQQGPNTEAFF. The chain carries TRBV24-1 and TRBJ1-1; 7 nucleotides align to TRBD1. Losses at the gene ends were 4 bases for V and 1 base for J; bases not matched to a gene: 8. This CDR3 is built from 16 residues. Germline CDR1 reads KGHDR; CDR2 reads SFDVKD.

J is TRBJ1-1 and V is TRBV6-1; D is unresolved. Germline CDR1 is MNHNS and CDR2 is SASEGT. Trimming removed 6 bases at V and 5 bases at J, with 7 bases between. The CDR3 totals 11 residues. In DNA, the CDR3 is TGTGCCAGCAGGGAAAGGACTGAAGCTTTCTTT. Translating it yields CASRERTEAFF.

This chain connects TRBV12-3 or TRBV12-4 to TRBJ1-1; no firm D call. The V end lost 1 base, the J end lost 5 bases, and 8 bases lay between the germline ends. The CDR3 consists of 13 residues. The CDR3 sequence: CASSLGSRTEAFF. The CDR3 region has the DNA TGTGCCAGCAGTTTAGGGAGTAGGACTGAAGCTTTCTTT.

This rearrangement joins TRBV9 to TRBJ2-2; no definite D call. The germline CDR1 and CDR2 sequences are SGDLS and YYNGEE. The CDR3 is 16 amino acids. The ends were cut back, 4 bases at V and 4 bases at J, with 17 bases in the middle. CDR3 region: CASSPRPERFTGELFF. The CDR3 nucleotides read TGTGCCAGCAGCCCGCGCCCGGAGCGTTTCACCGGGGAGCTGTTTTTT.

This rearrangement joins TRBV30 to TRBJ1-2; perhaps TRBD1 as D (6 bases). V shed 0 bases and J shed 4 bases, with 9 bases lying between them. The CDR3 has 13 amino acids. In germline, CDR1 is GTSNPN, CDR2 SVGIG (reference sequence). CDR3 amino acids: CAWSVQQGYGYTF. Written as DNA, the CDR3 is TGTGCCTGGAGTGTACAACAGGGCTATGGCTACACCTTC.

The CDR3 region is CASRPSSGQTYEQYF. The DNA for the CDR3 is TGTGCCAGCAGGCCCTCCTCGGGACAGACCTACGAGCAGTACTTC. The chain employs TRBV6-5 and TRBJ2-7, with 7 nucleotides matching TRBD1. Germline loops: CDR1 MNHEY, CDR2 SVGAGI. V shed 6 bases, J shed 2 bases, and the junction held 10 bases outside the gene matches. This CDR3 has 15 amino acids.

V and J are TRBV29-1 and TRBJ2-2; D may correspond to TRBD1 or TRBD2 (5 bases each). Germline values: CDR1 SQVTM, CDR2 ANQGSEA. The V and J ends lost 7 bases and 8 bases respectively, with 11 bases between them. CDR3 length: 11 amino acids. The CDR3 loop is CSAGRQGELFF. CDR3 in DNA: TGCAGCGCTGGGAGACAGGGGGAGCTGTTTTTT.

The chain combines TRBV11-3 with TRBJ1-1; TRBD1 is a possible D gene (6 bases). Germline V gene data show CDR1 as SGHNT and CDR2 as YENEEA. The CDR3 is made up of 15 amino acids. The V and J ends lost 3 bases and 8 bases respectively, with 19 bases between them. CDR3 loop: CASSLIGTGSREAFF. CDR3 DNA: TGTGCCAGCAGCTTGATTGGAACAGGGTCACGAGAAGCTTTCTTT.

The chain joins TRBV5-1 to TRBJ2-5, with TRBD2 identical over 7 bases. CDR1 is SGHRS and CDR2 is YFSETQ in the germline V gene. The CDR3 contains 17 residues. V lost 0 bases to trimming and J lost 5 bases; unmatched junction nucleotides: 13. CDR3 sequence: CASSLAGLIAGAETQYF. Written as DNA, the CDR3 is TGCGCCAGCAGCTTGGCCGGGTTAATTGCGGGAGCGGAGACCCAGTACTTC.

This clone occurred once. CDR3 protein: CSVAAGGNYGYTF. The DNA for the CDR3 is TGCAGCGTTGCAGCCGGGGGGAACTATGGCTACACCTTC. The chain uses TRBV29-1 and TRBJ1-2, with a weak D call TRBD1 (5 bases). The CDR3 sequence is 13 residues long. Between the trimmed V and J ends, which lost 4 bases and 2 bases, there was a span of 11 bases. Germline CDR1 SQVTM, CDR2 ANQGSEA.

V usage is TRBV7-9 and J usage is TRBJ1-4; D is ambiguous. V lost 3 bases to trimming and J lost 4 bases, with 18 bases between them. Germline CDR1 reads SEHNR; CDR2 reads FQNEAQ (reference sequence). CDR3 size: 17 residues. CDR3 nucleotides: TGTGCCAGCAGCTTCGTTTATGACGGACCCGTTAATGAAAAACTGTTTTTT. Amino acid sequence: CASSFVYDGPVNEKLFF.

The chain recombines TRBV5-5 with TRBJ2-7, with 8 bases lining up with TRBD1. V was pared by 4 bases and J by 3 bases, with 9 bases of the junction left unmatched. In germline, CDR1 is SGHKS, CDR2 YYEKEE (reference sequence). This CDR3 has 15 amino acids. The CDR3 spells CASSPSAGQDYEQYF. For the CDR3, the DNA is TGTGCCAGCAGCCCGTCCGCGGGACAGGACTACGAGCAGTACTTC.

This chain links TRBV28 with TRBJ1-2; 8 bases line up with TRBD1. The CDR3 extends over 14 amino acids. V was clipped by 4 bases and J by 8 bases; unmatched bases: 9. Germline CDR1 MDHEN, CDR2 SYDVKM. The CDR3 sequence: CASSSQGQGRGYTF. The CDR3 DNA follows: TGTGCCAGCAGTTCCCAAGGACAGGGCAGGGGCTACACCTTC.

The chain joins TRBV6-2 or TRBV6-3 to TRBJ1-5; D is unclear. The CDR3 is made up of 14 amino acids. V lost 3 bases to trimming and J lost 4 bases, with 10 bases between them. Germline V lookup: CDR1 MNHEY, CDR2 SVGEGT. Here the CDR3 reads CASSYGVGNQPQHF. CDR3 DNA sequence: TGTGCCAGCAGTTATGGGGTGGGGAATCAGCCCCAGCATTTT.

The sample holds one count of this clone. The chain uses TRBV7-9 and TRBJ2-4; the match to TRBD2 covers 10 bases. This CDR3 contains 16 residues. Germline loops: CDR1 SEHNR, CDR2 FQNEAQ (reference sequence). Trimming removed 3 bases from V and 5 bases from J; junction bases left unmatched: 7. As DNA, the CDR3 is TGTGCCAGCAGCTTTGGTGTTGGACTAGCGGAAAACATTCAGTACTTC. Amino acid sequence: CASSFGVGLAENIQYF.

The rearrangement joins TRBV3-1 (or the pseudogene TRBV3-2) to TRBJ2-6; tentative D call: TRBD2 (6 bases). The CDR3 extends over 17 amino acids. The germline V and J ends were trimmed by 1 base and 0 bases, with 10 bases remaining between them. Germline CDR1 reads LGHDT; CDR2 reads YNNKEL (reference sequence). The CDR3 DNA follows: TGTGCCAGCAGCCAAGGGCACGGGAGCTCTGGGGCCAACGTCCTGACTTTC. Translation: CASSQGHGSSGANVLTF.

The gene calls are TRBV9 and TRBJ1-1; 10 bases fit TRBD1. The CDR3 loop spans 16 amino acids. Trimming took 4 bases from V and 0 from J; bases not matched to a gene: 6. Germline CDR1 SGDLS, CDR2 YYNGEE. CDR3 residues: CASSPRDRGMNTEAFF. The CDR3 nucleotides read TGTGCCAGCAGCCCCAGGGACAGGGGCATGAACACTGAAGCTTTCTTT.

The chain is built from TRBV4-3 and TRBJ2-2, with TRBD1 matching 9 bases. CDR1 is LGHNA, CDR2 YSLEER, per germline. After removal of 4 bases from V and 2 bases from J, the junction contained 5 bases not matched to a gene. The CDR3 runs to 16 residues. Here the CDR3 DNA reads TGCGCCAGCAGCCGCTACAGGGGGCCAAACACCGGGGAGCTGTTTTTT. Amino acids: CASSRYRGPNTGELFF.